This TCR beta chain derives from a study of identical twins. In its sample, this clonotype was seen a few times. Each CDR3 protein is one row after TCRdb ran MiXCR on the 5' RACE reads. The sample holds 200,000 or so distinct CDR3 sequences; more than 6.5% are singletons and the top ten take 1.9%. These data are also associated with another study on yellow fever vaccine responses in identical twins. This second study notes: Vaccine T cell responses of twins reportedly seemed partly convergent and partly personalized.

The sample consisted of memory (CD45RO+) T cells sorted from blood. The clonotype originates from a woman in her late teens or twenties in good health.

In nucleotides, the CDR3 is TGTGCCAGCAGTTTAGCGAGTTCACCCCTCCACTTT. It encodes CASSLASSPLHF. This chain connects TRBV12-3 or TRBV12-4 to TRBJ1-6, with D hard to call. V was shortened by 0 bases and J by 9 bases, with 3 bases between the two germline ends. The CDR3 length is 12 residues.